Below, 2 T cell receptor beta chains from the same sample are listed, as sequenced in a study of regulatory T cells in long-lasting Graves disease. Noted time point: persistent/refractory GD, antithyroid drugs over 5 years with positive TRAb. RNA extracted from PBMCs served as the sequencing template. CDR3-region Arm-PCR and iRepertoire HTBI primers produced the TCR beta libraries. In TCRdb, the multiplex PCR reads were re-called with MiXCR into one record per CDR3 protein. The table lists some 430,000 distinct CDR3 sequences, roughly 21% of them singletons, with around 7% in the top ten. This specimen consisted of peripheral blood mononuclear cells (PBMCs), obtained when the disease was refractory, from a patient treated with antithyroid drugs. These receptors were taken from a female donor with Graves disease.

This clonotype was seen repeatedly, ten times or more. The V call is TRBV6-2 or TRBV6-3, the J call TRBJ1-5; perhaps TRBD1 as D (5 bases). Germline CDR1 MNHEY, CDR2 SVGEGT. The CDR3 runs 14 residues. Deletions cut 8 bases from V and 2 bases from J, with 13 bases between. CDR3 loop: CASSQGGGNQPQHF. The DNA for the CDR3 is TGTGCCAGCTCTCAGGGTGGGGGCAATCAGCCCCAGCATTTT.

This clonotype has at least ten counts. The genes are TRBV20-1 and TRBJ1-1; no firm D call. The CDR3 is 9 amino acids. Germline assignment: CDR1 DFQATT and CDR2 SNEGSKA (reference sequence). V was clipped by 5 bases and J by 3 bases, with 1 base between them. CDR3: CSAYTEAFF. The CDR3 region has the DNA TGCAGTGCTTACACTGAAGCTTTCTTT.